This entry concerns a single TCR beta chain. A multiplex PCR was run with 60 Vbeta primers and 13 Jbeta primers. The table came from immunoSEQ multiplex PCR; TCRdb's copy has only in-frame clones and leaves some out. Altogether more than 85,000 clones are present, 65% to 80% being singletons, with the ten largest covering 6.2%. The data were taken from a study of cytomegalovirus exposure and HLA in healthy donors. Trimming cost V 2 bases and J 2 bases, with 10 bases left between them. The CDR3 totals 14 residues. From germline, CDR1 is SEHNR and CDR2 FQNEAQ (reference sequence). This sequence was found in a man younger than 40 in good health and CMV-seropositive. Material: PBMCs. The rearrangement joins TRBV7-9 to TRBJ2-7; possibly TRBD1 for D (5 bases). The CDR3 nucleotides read TGTGCCAGCAGCTTACAGGGCCAAACCTACGAGCAGTACTTC. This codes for CASSLQGQTYEQYF.